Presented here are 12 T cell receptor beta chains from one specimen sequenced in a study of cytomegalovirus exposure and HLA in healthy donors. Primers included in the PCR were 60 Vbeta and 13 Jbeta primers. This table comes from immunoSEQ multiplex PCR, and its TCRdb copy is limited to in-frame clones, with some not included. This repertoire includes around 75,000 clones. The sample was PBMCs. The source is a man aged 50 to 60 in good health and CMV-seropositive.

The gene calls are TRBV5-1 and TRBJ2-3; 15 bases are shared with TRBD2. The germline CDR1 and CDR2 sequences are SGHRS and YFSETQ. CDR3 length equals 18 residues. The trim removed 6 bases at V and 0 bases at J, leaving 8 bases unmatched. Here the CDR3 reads CASTGLAGGTLSTDTQYF. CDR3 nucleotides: TGCGCCAGCACGGGACTAGCGGGGGGAACATTAAGCACAGATACGCAGTATTTT.

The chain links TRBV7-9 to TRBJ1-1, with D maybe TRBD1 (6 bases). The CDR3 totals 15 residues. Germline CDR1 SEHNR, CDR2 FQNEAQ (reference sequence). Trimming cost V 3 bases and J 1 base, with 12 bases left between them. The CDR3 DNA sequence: TGTGCCAGCAGCTTCGGGGGGGCGAGGAACACTGAAGCTTTCTTT. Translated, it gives CASSFGGARNTEAFF.

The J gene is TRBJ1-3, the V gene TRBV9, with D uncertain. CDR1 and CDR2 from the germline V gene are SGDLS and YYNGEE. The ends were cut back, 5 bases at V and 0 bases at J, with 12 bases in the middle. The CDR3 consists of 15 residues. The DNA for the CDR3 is TGTGCCAGCAGTTTGGCAGTGCCCTCTGGAAACACCATATATTTT. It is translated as CASSLAVPSGNTIYF. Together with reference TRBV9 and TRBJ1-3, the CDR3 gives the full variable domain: DSGVTQTPKHLITATGQRVTLRCSPRSGDLSVYWYQQSLDQGLQFLIQYYNGEERAKGNILERFSAQQFPDLHSELNLSSLELGDSALYFCASSLAVPSGNTIYFGEGSWLTVV.

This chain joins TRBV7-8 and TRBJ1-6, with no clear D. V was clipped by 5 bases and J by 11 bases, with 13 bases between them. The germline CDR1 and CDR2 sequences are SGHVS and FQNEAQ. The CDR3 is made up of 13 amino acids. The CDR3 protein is CASSPPGIPPLHF. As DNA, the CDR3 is TGTGCCAGCAGCCCTCCGGGGATTCCACCCCTCCACTTT.

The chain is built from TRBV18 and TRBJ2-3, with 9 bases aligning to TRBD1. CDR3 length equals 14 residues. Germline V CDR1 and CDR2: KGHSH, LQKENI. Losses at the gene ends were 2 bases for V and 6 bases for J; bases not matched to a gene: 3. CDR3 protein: CASSPAGQGDTQYF. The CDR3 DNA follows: TGTGCCAGCTCACCAGCGGGACAGGGCGATACGCAGTATTTT.

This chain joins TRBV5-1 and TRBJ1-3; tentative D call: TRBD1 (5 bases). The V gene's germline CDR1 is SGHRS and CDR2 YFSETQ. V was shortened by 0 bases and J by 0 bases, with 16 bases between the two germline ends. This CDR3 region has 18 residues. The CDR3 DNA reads TGCGCCAGCAGCTTGGACGTTATTACAGGCGGCTCTGGAAACACCATATATTTT. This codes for CASSLDVITGGSGNTIYF.

This CDR3 is CASSRTGFNSPLHF. The CDR3 DNA is TGTGCCAGCAGCAGGACAGGATTCAATTCACCCCTCCACTTT. The chain recombines TRBV7-6 with TRBJ1-6; 7 bases align to TRBD1. Germline V gene sequence: CDR1 SGHVS, CDR2 FNYEAQ. V lost 5 bases, J lost 7 bases, and 5 bases stayed unmatched. This CDR3 has 14 residues.

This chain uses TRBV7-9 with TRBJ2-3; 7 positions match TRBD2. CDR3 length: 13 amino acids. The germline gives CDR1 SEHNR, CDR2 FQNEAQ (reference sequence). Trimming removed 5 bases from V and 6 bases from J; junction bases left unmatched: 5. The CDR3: CASSRLAGDTQYF. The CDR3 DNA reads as TGTGCCAGCAGCCGACTAGCTGGGGATACGCAGTATTTT.

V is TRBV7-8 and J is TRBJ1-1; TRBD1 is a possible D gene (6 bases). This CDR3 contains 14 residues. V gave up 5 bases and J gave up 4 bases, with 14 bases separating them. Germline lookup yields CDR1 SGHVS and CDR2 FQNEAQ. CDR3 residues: CASSHRDTSTEAFF. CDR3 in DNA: TGTGCCAGCAGCCACCGGGACACGAGCACTGAAGCTTTCTTT.

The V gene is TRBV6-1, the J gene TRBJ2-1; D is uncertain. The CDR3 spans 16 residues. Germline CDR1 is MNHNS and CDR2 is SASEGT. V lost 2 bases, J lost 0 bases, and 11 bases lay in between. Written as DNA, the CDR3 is TGTGCCAGCAGTGAAATGGTTTACAGCTCCTACAATGAGCAGTTCTTC. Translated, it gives CASSEMVYSSYNEQFF.

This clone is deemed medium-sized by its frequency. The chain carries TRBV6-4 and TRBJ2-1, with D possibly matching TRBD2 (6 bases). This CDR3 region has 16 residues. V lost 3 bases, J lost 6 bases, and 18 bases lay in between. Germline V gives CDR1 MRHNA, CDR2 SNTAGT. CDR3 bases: TGTGCCAGCAGTGAAAAATGGGGGGAAGGAGGCAATGAGCAGTTCTTC. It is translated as CASSEKWGEGGNEQFF.

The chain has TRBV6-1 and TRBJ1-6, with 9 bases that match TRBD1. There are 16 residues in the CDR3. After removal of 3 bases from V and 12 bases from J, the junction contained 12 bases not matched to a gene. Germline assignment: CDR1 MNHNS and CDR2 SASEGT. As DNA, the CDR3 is TGTGCCAGCAGTGATATCATCGGACAGGGGTACCGACCCCTCCACTTT. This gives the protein CASSDIIGQGYRPLHF.